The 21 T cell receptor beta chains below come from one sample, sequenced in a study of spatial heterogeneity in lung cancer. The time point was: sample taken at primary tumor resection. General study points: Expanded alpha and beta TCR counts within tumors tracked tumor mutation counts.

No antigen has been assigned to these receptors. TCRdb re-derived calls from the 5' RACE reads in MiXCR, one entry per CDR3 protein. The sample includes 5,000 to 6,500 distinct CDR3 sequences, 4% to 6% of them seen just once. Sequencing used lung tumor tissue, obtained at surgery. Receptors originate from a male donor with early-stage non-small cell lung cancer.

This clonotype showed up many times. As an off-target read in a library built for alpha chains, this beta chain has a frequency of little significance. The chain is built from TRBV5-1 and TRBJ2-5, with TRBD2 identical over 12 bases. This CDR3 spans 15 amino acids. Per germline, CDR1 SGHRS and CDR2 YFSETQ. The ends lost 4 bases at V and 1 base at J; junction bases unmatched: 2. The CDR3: CASSMGLAGQETQYF. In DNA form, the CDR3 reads TGCGCCAGCAGCATGGGACTAGCGGGCCAAGAGACCCAGTACTTC.

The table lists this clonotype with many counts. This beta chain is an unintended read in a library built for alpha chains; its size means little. CDR3 DNA sequence: TGTGCCACCAAACATGTTGCGGCGGGAGCCACCGGGGAGCTGTTTTTT. Protein sequence: CATKHVAAGATGELFF. The V call is TRBV10-3, the J call TRBJ2-2; the match to TRBD2 covers 7 bases. Per the germline V gene, CDR1 is ENHRY and CDR2 is SYGVKD. Trimming removed 10 bases from V and 4 bases from J; junction bases left unmatched: 15. This CDR3 contains 16 residues.

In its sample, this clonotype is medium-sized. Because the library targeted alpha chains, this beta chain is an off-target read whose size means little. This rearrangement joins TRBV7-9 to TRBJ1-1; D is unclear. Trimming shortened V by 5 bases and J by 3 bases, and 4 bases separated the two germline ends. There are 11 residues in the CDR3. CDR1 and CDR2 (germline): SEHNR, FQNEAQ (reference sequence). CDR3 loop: CASSPYTEAFF. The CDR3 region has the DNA TGTGCCAGCAGCCCATACACTGAAGCTTTCTTT.

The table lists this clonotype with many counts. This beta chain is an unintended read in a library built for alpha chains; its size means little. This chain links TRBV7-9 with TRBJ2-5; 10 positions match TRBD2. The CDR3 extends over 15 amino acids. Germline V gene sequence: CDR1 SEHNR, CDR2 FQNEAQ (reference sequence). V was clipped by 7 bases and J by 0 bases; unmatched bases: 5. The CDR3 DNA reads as TGTGCCAGCAACGTAGCGGGGGGATACCAAGAGACCCAGTACTTC. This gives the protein CASNVAGGYQETQYF. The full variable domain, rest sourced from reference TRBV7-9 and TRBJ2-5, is DTGVSQNPRHKITKRGQNVTFRCDPISEHNRLYWYRQTLGQGPEFLTYFQNEAQLEKSRLLSDRFSAERPKGSFSTLEIQRTEQGDSAMYLCASNVAGGYQETQYFGPGTRLLVL.

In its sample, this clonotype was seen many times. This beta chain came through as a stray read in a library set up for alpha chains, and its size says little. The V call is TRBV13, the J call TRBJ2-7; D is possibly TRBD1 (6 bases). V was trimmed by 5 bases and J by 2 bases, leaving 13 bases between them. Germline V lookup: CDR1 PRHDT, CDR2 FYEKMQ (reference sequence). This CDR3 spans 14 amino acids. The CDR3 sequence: CASSLTGFAYEQYF. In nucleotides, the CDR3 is TGTGCCAGCAGCCTGACAGGTTTTGCCTACGAGCAGTACTTC.

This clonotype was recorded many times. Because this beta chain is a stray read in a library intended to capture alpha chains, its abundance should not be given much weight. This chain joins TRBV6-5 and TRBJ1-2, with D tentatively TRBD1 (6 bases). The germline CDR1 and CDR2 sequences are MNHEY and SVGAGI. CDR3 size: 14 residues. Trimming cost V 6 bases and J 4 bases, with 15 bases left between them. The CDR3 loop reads CASRAGRGTYGYTF. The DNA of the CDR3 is TGTGCCAGCAGGGCAGGGAGGGGGACCTATGGCTACACCTTC.

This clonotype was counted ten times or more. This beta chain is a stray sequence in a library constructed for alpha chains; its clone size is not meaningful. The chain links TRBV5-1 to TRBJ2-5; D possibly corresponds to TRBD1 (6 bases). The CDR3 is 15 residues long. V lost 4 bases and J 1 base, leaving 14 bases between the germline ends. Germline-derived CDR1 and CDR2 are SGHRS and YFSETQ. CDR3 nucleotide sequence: TGCGCCAGCAGCACAGCGACAGGCTCCCAAGAGACCCAGTACTTC. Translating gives CASSTATGSQETQYF.

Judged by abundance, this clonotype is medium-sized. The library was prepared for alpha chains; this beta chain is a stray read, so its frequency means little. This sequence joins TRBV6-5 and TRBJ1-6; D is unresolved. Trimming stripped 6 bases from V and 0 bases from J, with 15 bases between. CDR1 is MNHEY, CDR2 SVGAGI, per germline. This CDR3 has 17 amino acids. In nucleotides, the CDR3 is TGTGCCAGCAGCATATCCCCTTACAGCTCCTATAATTCACCCCTCCACTTT. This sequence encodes CASSISPYSSYNSPLHF.

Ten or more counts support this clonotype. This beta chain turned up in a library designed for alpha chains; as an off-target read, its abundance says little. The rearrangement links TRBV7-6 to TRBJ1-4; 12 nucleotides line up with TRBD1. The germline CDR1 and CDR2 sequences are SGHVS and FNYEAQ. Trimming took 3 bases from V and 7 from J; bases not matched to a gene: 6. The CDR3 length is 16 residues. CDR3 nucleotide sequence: TGTGCCAGCAGCTTTACCGAGGGACAGGGGGCTGAAAAACTGTTTTTT. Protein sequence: CASSFTEGQGAEKLFF.

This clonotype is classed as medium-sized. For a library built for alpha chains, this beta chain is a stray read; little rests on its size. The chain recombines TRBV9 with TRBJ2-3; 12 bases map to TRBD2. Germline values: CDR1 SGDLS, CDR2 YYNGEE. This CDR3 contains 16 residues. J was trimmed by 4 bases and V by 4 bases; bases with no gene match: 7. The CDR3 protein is CASSSGTSGFADTQYF. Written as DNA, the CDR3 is TGTGCCAGCAGCTCAGGGACTAGCGGGTTTGCAGATACGCAGTATTTT.

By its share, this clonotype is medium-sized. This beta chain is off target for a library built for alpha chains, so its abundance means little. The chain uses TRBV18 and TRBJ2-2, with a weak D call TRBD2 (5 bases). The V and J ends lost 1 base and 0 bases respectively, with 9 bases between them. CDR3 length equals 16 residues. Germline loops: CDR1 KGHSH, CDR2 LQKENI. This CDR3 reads CASSPLSGSNTGELFF. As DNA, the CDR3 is TGTGCCAGCTCACCACTTTCGGGGTCGAACACCGGGGAGCTGTTTTTT. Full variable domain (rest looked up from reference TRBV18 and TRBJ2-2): NAGVMQNPRHLVRRRGQEARLRCSPMKGHSHVYWYRQLPEEGLKFMVYLQKENIIDESGMPKERFSAEFPKEGPSILRIQQVVRGDSAAYFCASSPLSGSNTGELFFGEGSRLTVL.

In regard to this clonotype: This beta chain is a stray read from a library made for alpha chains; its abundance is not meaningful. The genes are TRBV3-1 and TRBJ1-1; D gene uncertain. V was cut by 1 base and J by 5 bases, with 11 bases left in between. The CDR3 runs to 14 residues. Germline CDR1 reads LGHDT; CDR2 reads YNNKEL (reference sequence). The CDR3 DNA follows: TGTGCCAGCAGCCAAGTTATGGATTTGACTGAAGCTTTCTTT. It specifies CASSQVMDLTEAFF.

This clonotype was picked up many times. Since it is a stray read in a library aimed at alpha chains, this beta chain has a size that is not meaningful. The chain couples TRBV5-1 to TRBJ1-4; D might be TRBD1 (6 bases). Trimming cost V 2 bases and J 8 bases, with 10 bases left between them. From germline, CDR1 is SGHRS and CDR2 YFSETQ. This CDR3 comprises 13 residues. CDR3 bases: TGCGCCAGCAGCTTACAGGGCGAAGAAAAACTGTTTTTT. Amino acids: CASSLQGEEKLFF.

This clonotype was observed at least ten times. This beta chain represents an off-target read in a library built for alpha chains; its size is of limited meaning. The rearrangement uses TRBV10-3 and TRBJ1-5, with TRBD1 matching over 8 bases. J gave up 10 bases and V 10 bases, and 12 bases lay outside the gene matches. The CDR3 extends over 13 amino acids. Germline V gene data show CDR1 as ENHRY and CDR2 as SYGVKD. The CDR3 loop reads CATAQGGQEPQHF. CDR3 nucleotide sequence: TGTGCCACGGCACAGGGGGGACAGGAACCCCAGCATTTT.

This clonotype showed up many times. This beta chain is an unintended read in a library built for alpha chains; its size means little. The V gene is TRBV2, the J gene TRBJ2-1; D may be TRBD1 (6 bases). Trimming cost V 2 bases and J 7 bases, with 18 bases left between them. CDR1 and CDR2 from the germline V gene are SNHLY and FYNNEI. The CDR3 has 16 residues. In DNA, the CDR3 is TGTGCCAGCAGTGAATCTGGCAGGGGTTTAAGGAATGAGCAGTTCTTC. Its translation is CASSESGRGLRNEQFF.

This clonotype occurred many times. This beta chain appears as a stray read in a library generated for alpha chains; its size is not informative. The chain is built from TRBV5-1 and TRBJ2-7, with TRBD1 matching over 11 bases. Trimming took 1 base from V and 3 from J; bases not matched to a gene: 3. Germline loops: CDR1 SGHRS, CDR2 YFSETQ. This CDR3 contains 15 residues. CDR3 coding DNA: TGCGCCAGCAGCTTGTCCGGGACAGGGGGCTACGAGCAGTACTTC. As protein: CASSLSGTGGYEQYF.

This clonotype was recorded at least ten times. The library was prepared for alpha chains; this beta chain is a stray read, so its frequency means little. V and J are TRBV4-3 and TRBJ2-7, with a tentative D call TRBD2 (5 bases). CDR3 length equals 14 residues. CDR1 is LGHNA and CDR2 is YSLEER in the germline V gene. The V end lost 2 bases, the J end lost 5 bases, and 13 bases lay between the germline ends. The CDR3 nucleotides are TGCGCCAGCAGCCAAATTAGCGCCGTCCACGAGCAGTACTTC. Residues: CASSQISAVHEQYF.

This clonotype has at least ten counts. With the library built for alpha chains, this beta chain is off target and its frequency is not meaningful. The DNA for the CDR3 is TGTGCCAGCAGTTACGGGACTAGCGTAGAGCAGTTCTTC. It codes for CASSYGTSVEQFF. The V call is TRBV6-6, the J call TRBJ2-1, with 10 bases aligning to TRBD2. This CDR3 has 13 amino acids. Germline V CDR1 and CDR2: MNHNY, SVGAGI (reference sequence). With V trimmed by 2 bases and J by 10 bases, 2 bases remained unmatched.

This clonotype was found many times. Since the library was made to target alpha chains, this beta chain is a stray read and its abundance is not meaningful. CDR3 region: CASSFQRNYGYTF. The CDR3 DNA is TGTGCCAGCAGTTTTCAGAGGAACTATGGCTACACCTTC. The V call is TRBV12-3 or TRBV12-4, the J call TRBJ1-2, with D unclear. The length of the CDR3 is 13 residues. V lost 3 bases to trimming and J lost 2 bases, with 7 bases between them.

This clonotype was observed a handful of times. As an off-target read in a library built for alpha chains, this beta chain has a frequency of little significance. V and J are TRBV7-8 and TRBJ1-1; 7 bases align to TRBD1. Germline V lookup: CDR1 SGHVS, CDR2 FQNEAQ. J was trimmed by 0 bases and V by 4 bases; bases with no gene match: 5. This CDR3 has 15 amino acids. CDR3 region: CASSWGGGLNTEAFF. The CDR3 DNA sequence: TGTGCCAGCAGCTGGGGAGGGGGCTTGAACACTGAAGCTTTCTTT.

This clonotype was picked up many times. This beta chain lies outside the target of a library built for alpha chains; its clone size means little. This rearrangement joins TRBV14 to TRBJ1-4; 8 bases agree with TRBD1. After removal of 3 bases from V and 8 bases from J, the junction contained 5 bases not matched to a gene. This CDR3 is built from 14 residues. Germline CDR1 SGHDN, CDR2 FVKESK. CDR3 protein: CASSHDRGAEKLFF. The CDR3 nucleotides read TGTGCCAGCAGCCACGACAGGGGAGCCGAAAAACTGTTTTTT.